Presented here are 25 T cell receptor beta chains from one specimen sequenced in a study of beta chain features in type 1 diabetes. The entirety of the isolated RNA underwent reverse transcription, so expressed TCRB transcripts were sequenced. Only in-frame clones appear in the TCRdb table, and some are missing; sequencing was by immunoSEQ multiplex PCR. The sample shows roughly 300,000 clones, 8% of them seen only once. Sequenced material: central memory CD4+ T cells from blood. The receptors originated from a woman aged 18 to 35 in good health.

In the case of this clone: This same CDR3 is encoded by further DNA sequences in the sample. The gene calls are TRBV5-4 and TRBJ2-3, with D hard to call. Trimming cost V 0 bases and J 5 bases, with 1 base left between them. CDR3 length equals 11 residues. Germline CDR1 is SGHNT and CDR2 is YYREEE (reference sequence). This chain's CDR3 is CASSLGDTQYF. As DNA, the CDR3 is TGTGCCAGCAGCTTGGGAGATACGCAGTATTTT.

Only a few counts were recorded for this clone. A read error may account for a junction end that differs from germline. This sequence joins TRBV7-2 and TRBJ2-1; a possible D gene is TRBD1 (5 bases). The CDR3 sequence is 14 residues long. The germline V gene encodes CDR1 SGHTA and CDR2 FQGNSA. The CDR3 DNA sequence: TGTGCCAGCAGGTTAGGGGCCCAGGGTTATGAGCAGTTCTTC. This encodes CASRLGAQGYEQFF.

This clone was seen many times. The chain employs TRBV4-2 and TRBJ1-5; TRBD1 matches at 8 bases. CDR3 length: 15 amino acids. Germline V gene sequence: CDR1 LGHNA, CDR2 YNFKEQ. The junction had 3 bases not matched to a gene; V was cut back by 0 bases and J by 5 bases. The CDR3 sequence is CASSQDPGGYQPQHF. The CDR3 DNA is TGTGCCAGCAGCCAAGATCCAGGGGGCTATCAGCCCCAGCATTTT.

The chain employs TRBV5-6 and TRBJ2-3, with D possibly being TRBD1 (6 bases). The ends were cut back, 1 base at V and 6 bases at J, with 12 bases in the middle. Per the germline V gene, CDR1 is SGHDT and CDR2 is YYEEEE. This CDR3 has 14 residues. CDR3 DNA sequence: TGTGCCAGCAGCTTGAGGGGGTTTGACGATACGCAGTATTTT. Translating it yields CASSLRGFDDTQYF. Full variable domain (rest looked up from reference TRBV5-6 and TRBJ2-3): DAGVTQSPTHLIKTRGQQVTLRCSPKSGHDTVSWYQQALGQGPQFIFQYYEEEERQRGNFPDRFSGHQFPNYSSELNVNALLLGDSALYLCASSLRGFDDTQYFGPGTRLTVL.

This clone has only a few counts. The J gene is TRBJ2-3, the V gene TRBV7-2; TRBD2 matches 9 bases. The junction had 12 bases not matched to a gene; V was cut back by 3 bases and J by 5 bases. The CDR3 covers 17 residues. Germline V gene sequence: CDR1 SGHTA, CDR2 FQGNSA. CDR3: CASSFPHSGSGIDTQYF. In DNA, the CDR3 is TGTGCCAGCAGCTTCCCTCATAGCGGGAGCGGAATAGATACGCAGTATTTT.

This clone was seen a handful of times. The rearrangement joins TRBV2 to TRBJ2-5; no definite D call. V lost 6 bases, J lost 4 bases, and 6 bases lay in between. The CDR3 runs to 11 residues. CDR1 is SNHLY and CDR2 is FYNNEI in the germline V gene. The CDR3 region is CASRGTETQYF. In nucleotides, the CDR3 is TGTGCCAGCAGGGGCACAGAGACCCAGTACTTC.

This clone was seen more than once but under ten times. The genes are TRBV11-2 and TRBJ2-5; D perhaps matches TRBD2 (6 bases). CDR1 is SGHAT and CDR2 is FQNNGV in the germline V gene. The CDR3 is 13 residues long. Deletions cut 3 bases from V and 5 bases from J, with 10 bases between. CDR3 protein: CASSLAGRETQYF. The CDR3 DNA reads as TGTGCCAGCAGCTTGGCGGGGAGGGAGACCCAGTACTTC.

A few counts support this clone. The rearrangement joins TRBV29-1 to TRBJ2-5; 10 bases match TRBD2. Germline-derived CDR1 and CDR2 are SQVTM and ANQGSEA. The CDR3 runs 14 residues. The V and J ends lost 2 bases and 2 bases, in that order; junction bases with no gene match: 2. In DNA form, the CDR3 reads TGCAGCGTTGAACGGGGACTAGCGCAAGAGACCCAGTACTTC. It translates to CSVERGLAQETQYF.

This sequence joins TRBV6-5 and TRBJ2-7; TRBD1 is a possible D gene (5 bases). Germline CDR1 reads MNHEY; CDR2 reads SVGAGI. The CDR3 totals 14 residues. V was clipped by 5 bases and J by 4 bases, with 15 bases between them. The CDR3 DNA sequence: TGTGCCAGCAGTGACAGTATGGCTCAATACGAGCAGTACTTC. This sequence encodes CASSDSMAQYEQYF.

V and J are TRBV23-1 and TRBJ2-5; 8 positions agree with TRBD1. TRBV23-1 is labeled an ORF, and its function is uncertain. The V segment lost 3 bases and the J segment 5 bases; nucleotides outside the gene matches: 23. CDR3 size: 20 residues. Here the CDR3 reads CASSQPQGQGCLLGRETQYF. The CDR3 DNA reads TGCGCCAGCAGTCAGCCTCAAGGACAGGGTTGTTTATTGGGCCGGGAGACCCAGTACTTC.

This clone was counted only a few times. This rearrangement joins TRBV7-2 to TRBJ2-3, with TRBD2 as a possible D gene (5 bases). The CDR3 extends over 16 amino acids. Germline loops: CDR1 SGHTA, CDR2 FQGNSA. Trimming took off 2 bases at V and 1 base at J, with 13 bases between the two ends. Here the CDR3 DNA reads TGTGCCAGCAGCTTAAGATATGGGAGCGGCACAGATACGCAGTATTTT. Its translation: CASSLRYGSGTDTQYF.

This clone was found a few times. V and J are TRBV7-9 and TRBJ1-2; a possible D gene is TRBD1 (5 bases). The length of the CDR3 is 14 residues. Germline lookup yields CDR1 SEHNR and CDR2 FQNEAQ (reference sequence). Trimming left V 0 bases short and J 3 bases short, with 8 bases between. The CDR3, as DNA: TGTGCCAGCAGCTTAGCCGACAGAGACTATGGCTACACCTTC. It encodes CASSLADRDYGYTF.

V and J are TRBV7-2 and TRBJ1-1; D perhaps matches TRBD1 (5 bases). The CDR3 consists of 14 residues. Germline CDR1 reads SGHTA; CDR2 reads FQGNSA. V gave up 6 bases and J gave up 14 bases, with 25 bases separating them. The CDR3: CASSSTTATLNRFF. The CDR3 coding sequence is TGTGCCAGCAGTTCTACGACAGCTACACTGAATCGCTTCTTT.

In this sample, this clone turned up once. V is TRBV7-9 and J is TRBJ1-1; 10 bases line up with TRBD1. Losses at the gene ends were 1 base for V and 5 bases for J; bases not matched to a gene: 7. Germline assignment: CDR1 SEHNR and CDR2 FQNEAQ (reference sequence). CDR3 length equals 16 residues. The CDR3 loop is CASSLGVTGGSTEAFF. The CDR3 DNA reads TGTGCCAGCAGCTTAGGAGTGACAGGGGGCTCTACTGAAGCTTTCTTT.

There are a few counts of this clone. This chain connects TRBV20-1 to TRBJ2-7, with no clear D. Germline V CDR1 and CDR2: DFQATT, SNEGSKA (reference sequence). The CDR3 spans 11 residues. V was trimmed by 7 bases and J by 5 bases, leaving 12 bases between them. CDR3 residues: CSVLMFHEQYF. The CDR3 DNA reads TGCAGTGTTCTCATGTTCCACGAGCAGTACTTC.

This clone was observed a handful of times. Written as DNA, the CDR3 is TGTGCCAGCAGTTACTCCCGGGTGCAGGGCGGGGAGCTGTTTTTT. Encoded protein: CASSYSRVQGGELFF. The V gene is TRBV6-6, the J gene TRBJ2-2, with D perhaps matching TRBD1 (5 bases). The germline gives CDR1 MNHNY, CDR2 SVGAGI (reference sequence). Trimming took 0 bases from V and 7 from J, leaving 12 bases between them. CDR3 size: 15 residues.

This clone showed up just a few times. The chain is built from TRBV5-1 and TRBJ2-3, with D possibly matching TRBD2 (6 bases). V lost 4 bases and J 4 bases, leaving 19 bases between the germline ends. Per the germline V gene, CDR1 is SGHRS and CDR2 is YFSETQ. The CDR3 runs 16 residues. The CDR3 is CASSKRLDSWADTQYF. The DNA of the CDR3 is TGCGCCAGCAGCAAAAGACTAGATTCGTGGGCAGATACGCAGTATTTT.

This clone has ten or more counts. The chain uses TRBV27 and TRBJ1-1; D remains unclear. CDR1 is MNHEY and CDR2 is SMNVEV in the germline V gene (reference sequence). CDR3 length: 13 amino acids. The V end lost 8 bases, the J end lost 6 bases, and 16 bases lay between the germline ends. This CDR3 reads CASFPFPHAEAFF. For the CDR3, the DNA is TGTGCCAGCTTCCCATTCCCACATGCTGAAGCTTTCTTT.

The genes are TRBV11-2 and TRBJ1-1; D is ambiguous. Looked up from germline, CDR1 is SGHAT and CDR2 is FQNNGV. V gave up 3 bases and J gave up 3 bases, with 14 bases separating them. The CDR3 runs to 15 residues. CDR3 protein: CASSFDTGGDTEAFF. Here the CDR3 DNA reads TGTGCCAGCAGCTTCGATACGGGCGGGGACACTGAAGCTTTCTTT.

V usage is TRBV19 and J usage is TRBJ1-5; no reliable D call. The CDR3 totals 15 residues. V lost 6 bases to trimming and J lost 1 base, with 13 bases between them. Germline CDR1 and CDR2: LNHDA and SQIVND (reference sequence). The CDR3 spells CASSSKDGSNQPQHF. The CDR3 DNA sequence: TGTGCCAGTAGCTCTAAGGACGGAAGCAATCAGCCCCAGCATTTT.

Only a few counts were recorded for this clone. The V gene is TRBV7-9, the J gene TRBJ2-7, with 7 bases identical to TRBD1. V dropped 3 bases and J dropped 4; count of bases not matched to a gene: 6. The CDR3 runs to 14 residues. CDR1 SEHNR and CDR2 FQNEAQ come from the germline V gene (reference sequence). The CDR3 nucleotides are TGTGCCAGCAGCTTCTTAGACAGGGAGTACGAGCAGTACTTC. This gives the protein CASSFLDREYEQYF.

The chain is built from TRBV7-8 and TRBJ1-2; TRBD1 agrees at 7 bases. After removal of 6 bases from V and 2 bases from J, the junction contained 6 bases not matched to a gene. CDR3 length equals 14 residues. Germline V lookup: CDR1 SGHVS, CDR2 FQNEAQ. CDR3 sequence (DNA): TGTGCCAGCAGTTACGGGACAGCGAACTATGGCTACACCTTC. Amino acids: CASSYGTANYGYTF.

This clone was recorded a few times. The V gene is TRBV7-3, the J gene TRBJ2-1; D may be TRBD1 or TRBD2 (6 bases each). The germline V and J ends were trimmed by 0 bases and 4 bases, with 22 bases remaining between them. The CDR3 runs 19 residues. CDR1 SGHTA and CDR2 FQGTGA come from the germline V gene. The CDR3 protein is CASSLTLMSTSRGYNEQFF. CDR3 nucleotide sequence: TGTGCCAGCAGCTTAACTCTAATGTCCACTAGCAGGGGATACAATGAGCAGTTCTTC.

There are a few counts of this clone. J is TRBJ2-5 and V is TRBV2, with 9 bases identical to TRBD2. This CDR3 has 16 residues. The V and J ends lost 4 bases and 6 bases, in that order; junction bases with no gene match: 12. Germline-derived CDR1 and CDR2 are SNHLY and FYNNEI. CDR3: CASSVLGVGLAQTQYF. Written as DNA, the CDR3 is TGTGCCAGCAGTGTACTGGGGGTTGGACTAGCGCAGACCCAGTACTTC.

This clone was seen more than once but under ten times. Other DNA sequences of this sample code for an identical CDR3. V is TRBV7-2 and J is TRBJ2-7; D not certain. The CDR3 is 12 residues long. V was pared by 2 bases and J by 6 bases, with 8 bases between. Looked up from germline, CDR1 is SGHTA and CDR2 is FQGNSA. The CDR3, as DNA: TGTGCCAGCAGCTTATCAGGAGCCGAGCAGTACTTC. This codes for CASSLSGAEQYF.